This is a list of T cell receptor beta chains from one sample in a study of CD8 T cells in Susac syndrome. One entry per CDR3 protein, called by TCRdb with MiXCR from the immunoSEQ multiplex PCR reads. This table holds 250,000 to 300,000 distinct CDR3 sequences, approximately 85% found once. Sequences were obtained from CD8+ T cells from PBMCs. These TCRs come from a human donor with multiple sclerosis. Both conserved end residues are part of each CDR3. D genes are given only for firm matches. Not every row has a clone size; where given, it reads once, few, many or a size class.

J,V,D,size,DNA,CDR3
TRBJ2-5,TRBV7-2,NA,NA,TGTGCCAGCAGCTTAGAGTTAGCGGCTTACCAAGAGACCCAGTACTTC,CASSLELAAYQETQYF
TRBJ2-1,TRBV19,NA,NA,TGTGCCAGTAGTCCCTACGACAATGAGCAGTTCTTC,CASSPYDNEQFF
TRBJ2-7,TRBV6-5,NA,NA,TGTGCCAGCAGTGTGGGACCTGCGGCCTACGAGCAGTACTTC,CASSVGPAAYEQYF
TRBJ2-2,TRBV18,NA,once,TGTGCCAGCTCACTGAGCTCCCAGGGGACGAAGTCGAACACCGGGGAGCTGTTTTTT,CASSLSSQGTKSNTGELFF
TRBJ2-7,TRBV3-1,NA,NA,TGTGCCAGCAGCCAGAGCAGAGTGGGGCGATCCTACGAGCAGTACTTC,CASSQSRVGRSYEQYF
TRBJ1-4,TRBV4-3,NA,NA,TGCGCCAGCAGCCGCTTGACTGCGAGGAGTGAAAAACTGTTTTTT,CASSRLTARSEKLFF
TRBJ2-3,TRBV7-9,NA,NA,TGTGCCAGCAGCCCTCAGAGGGGGGGGGCCACAGATACGCAGTATTTT,CASSPQRGGATDTQYF
TRBJ1-1,TRBV20-1,NA,NA,TGCAGTGCTAGAGCCAGGGAGCGAGACATGAACACTGAAGCTTTCTTT,CSARARERDMNTEAFF
TRBJ2-1,TRBV6-2/TRBV6-3,NA,NA,TGTGCCAGCAGTTACTCGGCAGACGATGTTGGGGATGAGCAGTTCTTC,CASSYSADDVGDEQFF
TRBJ2-1,TRBV4-2,NA,few,TGTGCCAGCAGCCAAGATCCCCCTTACCCAACACCATACAATGAGCAGTTCTTC,CASSQDPPYPTPYNEQFF
TRBJ2-7,TRBV4-3,NA,once,TGCGCCAGCAGCCAAGGGCATTTCTACGAGCAGTACTTC,CASSQGHFYEQYF
TRBJ2-1,TRBV30,NA,few,TGTGCCTGGAGTGTACTAGCAAATGAGCAGTTCTTC,CAWSVLANEQFF
TRBJ2-1,TRBV5-1,TRBD2,NA,TGCGCCAGCAGCCTGGGAGTAGCGGGATGGGATGAGCAGTTCTTC,CASSLGVAGWDEQFF
TRBJ1-2,TRBV4-3,TRBD1,NA,TGCGCCAGCAGCCAAGAGGTAACAGGGGACGGCTACACCTTC,CASSQEVTGDGYTF
TRBJ1-2,TRBV7-2,NA,many,TGTGCCAGCAGCCCACTCGGCAAGATCTATGGCTACACCTTC,CASSPLGKIYGYTF
TRBJ2-5,TRBV28,NA,NA,TGTGCCAGCAGTTTATTGACCCCTCAAATGACCCGGAGGACAAGAGGGCAAGAGACCCAGTACTTC,CASSLLTPQMTRRTRGQETQYF
TRBJ2-7,TRBV30,NA,NA,TGTGCCTGGGGGAATGGAGTGTCGGGCGAGCAGTACTTC,CAWGNGVSGEQYF
TRBJ1-5,TRBV2,NA,NA,TGTGCCAGCAGGGTGGAGGGGGTCGGACAGCCCCAGCATTTT,CASRVEGVGQPQHF
TRBJ2-6,TRBV4-3,NA,NA,TGCGCCAGCAGCCGACTCTCCTCTCTCAGACTCTCTGGGGCCAACGTCCTGACTTTC,CASSRLSSLRLSGANVLTF
TRBJ1-1,TRBV13,TRBD1,NA,TGTGCCAGCAGCGCTGACCGGGACAGGGGCCTGAACACTGAAGCTTTCTTT,CASSADRDRGLNTEAFF
TRBJ2-1,TRBV5-4,TRBD2,NA,TGTGCCAGCAGCTTGGTGGCTCCGGGAGGGCATGAGCAGTTCTTC,CASSLVAPGGHEQFF
TRBJ2-3,TRBV11-2,TRBD2,few,TGTGCCAGCAGCAGGGGGACTAGCGGAGTCACAGATACGCAGTATTTT,CASSRGTSGVTDTQYF
TRBJ2-3,TRBV12-3/TRBV12-4,TRBD2,NA,TGTGCCAGCAGTTTCGGGAGGGAGGAGTATACGCAGTATTTT,CASSFGREEYTQYF
TRBJ1-1,TRBV7-9,NA,NA,TGTGCCAGCAAACTGGGGGGGAATGATTTCTTT,CASKLGGNDFF
TRBJ2-1,TRBV15,NA,NA,TGTGCCACCAGCAGAGATAGGGAACTAGCCTACTACAATGAGCAGTTCTTC,CATSRDRELAYYNEQFF
TRBJ2-1,TRBV29-1,TRBD2,NA,TGCAGCGTTGAAGATCGGCTAGCGGGAGGTGAGCAGTTCTTC,CSVEDRLAGGEQFF
TRBJ2-7,TRBV28,NA,once,TGTGCCAGCAGTCCCACAATCCGCTTCGGTGCCGGCTACGAGCAGTACTTC,CASSPTIRFGAGYEQYF
TRBJ2-2,TRBV7-6,NA,NA,TGTGCCAGCAGTTTAGTTGGGGCCGAGGGCACCGGGGAGCTGTTTTTT,CASSLVGAEGTGELFF
TRBJ1-5,TRBV25-1,NA,few,TGTGCCAGCAGTGACGGGGGTAATCAGCCCCAGCATTTT,CASSDGGNQPQHF
TRBJ1-2,TRBV11-2,NA,NA,TGTGCCAGCAGCTTTATTATTAGTCAGCTTCGGGTTGGGCAGACCTACTATGGCTACACCTTC,CASSFIISQLRVGQTYYGYTF
TRBJ2-3,TRBV7-9,NA,NA,TGTGCCAGCAGCTTAGCCGTGGATACGCAGTATTTT,CASSLAVDTQYF
TRBJ2-7,TRBV27,TRBD1,NA,TGTGCCAGCAGCTCCGGACAGGGTTGGGACTACGAGCAGTACTTC,CASSSGQGWDYEQYF
TRBJ1-2,TRBV27,NA,NA,TGTGCCAGCAGTCCTCTGGGGATTAACTATGGCTACACCTTC,CASSPLGINYGYTF
TRBJ2-1,TRBV6-1,NA,NA,TGTGCCAGCAGTGGGGAGAGGAATGAGCAGTTCTTC,CASSGERNEQFF
TRBJ2-7,TRBV27,TRBD1,NA,TGTGCCACCAGACAGGGCCTGGCCTACGAGCAGTACTTC,CATRQGLAYEQYF
TRBJ2-2,TRBV20-1,TRBD2,NA,TGCAGTGCTAGGAGCACTAGCGGGATTACCGCCACCGGGGAGCTGTTTTTT,CSARSTSGITATGELFF
TRBJ2-1,TRBV5-1,NA,NA,TGCGCCAGCAGCTTTGATCCGGGGACGGCAATTTCCTACAATGAGCAGTTCTTC,CASSFDPGTAISYNEQFF
TRBJ2-7,TRBV27,TRBD2,NA,TGTGCCAGCAGTTTGGCGGGAGGGCTTATCGAGCAGTACTTC,CASSLAGGLIEQYF
TRBJ1-1,TRBV20-1,NA,NA,TGCAGTGCTGAGGCTCCCCTGATGAACACTGAAGCTTTCTTT,CSAEAPLMNTEAFF
TRBJ2-1,TRBV10-3,NA,NA,TGTGCCATCAGTGAGTCGGGCTTCTCCTACAATGAGCAGTTCTTC,CAISESGFSYNEQFF
TRBJ1-5,TRBV6-2/TRBV6-3,NA,NA,TGTGCCAGCAGTTACGGGGCGCCGGGGCATGGACAGCCCCAGCATTTT,CASSYGAPGHGQPQHF
TRBJ2-1,TRBV7-9,TRBD1,once,TGTGCCAGTCCGACCCCGACCGGGACAGGGATCAACTACAATGAGCAGTTCTTC,CASPTPTGTGINYNEQFF
TRBJ2-5,TRBV4-1,NA,NA,TGCGCCAGCAGCCAAGATTCAAACCAAGAGACCCAGTACTTC,CASSQDSNQETQYF
TRBJ2-7,TRBV9,NA,NA,TGTGCCAGCAGCGTGGGGGAGTTGAATGAGCAGTACTTC,CASSVGELNEQYF
TRBJ2-2,TRBV19,NA,few,TGTGCCAGTAGTATAGGACAGAACACCGGGGAGCTGTTTTTT,CASSIGQNTGELFF
TRBJ2-3,TRBV19,TRBD2,NA,TGTGCCAGTACCCGGGCTAGCGGGAGAACAGATACGCAGTATTTT,CASTRASGRTDTQYF
TRBJ2-1,TRBV30,TRBD2,once,TGTGCCTGGAGGGGTAGCGGGAGTGAGCAGTTCTTC,CAWRGSGSEQFF
TRBJ1-1,TRBV15,NA,NA,TGTGCCACCAGCAGAGAAGGGGCCACTGAAGCTTTCTTT,CATSREGATEAFF
TRBJ1-1,TRBV6-8,NA,NA,TGTGCCAGCATTCAAGGAACCTGGAACACTGAAGCTTTCTTT,CASIQGTWNTEAFF
TRBJ2-7,TRBV25-1,TRBD2,NA,TGTGCCAGCAGTAATTGGGGGGGACTAGCGGGAGGACGAAGCTCCTACGAGCAGTACTTC,CASSNWGGLAGGRSSYEQYF
TRBJ2-3,TRBV12-3/TRBV12-4,NA,NA,TGTGCCAGCAGTTTTTGGGTAGGGATAGATACGCAGTATTTT,CASSFWVGIDTQYF